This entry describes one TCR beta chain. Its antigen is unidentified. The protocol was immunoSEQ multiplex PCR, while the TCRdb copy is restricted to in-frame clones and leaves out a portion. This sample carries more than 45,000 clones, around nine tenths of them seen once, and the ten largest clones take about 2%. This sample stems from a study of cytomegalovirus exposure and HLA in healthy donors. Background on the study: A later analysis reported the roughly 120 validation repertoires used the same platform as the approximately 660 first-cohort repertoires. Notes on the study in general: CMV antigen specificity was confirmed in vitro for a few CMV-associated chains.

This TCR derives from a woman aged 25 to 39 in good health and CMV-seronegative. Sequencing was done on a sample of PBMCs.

CDR3 bases: TGTGCCAGCTCCTCGACAGGGGACCACGAGCAGTACTTC. Translating gives CASSSTGDHEQYF. The chain has TRBV13 and TRBJ2-7, with 8 nucleotides matching TRBD1. The CDR3 length is 13 residues. Germline loops: CDR1 PRHDT, CDR2 FYEKMQ (reference sequence). The V gene end was trimmed by 8 bases and the J gene end by 5 bases; junction bases not matched to a gene: 8.